The next 20 T cell receptor beta chains were all read from a single sample in a study of response to subunit inactivated influenza vaccine. In TCRdb, the RT-PCR reads were re-called with MiXCR into one record per CDR3 protein. The data contain 490,000 or so distinct CDR3 sequences, approximately 7.6% of them singletons. The specimen was PBMCs from blood, collected less than 25 months after vaccination. These receptors all stem from a man between 50 and 69 years old who received an inactivated influenza vaccine.

In its sample, this clonotype was seen many times. The rearrangement links TRBV3-1 to TRBJ1-2; maybe TRBD1 (5 bases). This CDR3 has 13 residues. The V end lost 3 bases, the J end lost 7 bases, and 12 bases lay between the germline ends. The germline gives CDR1 LGHDT, CDR2 YNNKEL (reference sequence). This CDR3 reads CASSQTLQGGYTF. As DNA, the CDR3 is TGTGCCAGCAGCCAGACCCTCCAGGGTGGCTACACCTTC.

This clonotype has at least ten counts. The chain couples TRBV27 to TRBJ2-7; TRBD2 aligns across 13 bases. V dropped 5 bases and J dropped 6; count of bases not matched to a gene: 7. The CDR3 has 15 residues. Germline CDR1 and CDR2: MNHEY and SMNVEV (reference sequence). The CDR3, as DNA: TGTGCCAGCAGTCCGTGGACTAGCGGGAGTTCCGAGCAGTACTTC. This translates into CASSPWTSGSSEQYF.

In its sample, this clonotype was seen many times. The chain combines TRBV20-1 with TRBJ2-1, with 10 positions matching TRBD2. This CDR3 has 14 amino acids. V lost 3 bases and J lost 5; bases outside the gene matches: 4. The germline CDR1 and CDR2 sequences are DFQATT and SNEGSKA (reference sequence). The CDR3 sequence is CSARILAGDNEQFF. The DNA for the CDR3 is TGCAGTGCTAGGATCCTAGCGGGAGACAATGAGCAGTTCTTC.

At least ten counts were recorded for this clonotype. This rearrangement joins TRBV5-1 to TRBJ2-3, with 15 bases matching TRBD2. V lost 3 bases to trimming and J lost 2 bases; unmatched junction nucleotides: 7. Germline CDR1 and CDR2: SGHRS and YFSETQ. CDR3 size: 18 residues. This chain's CDR3 is CASSSGTSGGIITDTQYF. The CDR3 DNA sequence: TGCGCCAGCAGCTCCGGGACTAGCGGGGGGATAATCACAGATACGCAGTATTTT.

The genes are TRBV7-8 and TRBJ2-1, with TRBD2 matching over 8 bases. With V trimmed by 4 bases and J by 0 bases, 14 bases remained unmatched. The CDR3 runs 19 residues. Germline-derived CDR1 and CDR2 are SGHVS and FQNEAQ. CDR3 DNA sequence: TGTGCCAGCAGCTCCCTTAGCGGGAAGTGGCCAAGCTCCTACAATGAGCAGTTCTTC. Translation gives CASSSLSGKWPSSYNEQFF.

This clonotype was seen at least ten times. The gene calls are TRBV3-1 and TRBJ2-1, with D uncertain. This CDR3 has 12 residues. The V and J ends lost 1 base and 7 bases respectively, with 5 bases between them. Germline CDR1 reads LGHDT; CDR2 reads YNNKEL (reference sequence). CDR3 DNA: TGTGCCAGCAGCCAAGGGTGGAATGAGCAGTTCTTC. Translated, it gives CASSQGWNEQFF.

V gene TRBV5-1 combines with J gene TRBJ2-1; 7 nucleotides align to TRBD1. The germline V gene has CDR1 SGHRS and CDR2 YFSETQ. CDR3 length equals 14 residues. V trimming: 4 bases; J trimming: 5 bases; junction bases outside the gene matches: 6. The CDR3 bases are TGCGCCAGCAGCCCGGACAGGCGCAACAATGAGCAGTTCTTC. Translating gives CASSPDRRNNEQFF.

V gene TRBV5-1 combines with J gene TRBJ2-5; D possibly corresponds to TRBD1 (5 bases). The V end lost 3 bases, the J end lost 1 base, and 13 bases lay between the germline ends. The CDR3 length is 15 residues. Germline V gene sequence: CDR1 SGHRS, CDR2 YFSETQ. CDR3 in amino acids: CASSSDQGPQETQYF. Here the CDR3 DNA reads TGCGCCAGCAGCTCGGACCAGGGTCCCCAAGAGACCCAGTACTTC.

This clonotype was picked up a small number of times. The rearrangement links TRBV10-3 to TRBJ2-7, with D perhaps assigned TRBD1 or TRBD2 (5 bases each). The V and J ends lost 6 bases and 3 bases respectively, with 12 bases between them. The CDR3 sequence is 13 residues long. Germline V gene data show CDR1 as ENHRY and CDR2 as SYGVKD. For the CDR3, the DNA is TGTGCCATCAGACCGGGACGAGACTACGAGCAGTACTTC. Translated, it gives CAIRPGRDYEQYF.

This sequence joins TRBV24-1 and TRBJ2-1; a possible D gene is TRBD1 (5 bases). The CDR3 is made up of 14 amino acids. Germline values: CDR1 KGHDR, CDR2 SFDVKD. Trimming took off 7 bases at V and 5 bases at J, with 14 bases between the two ends. CDR3: CATSDSRLNNEQFF. CDR3 bases: TGTGCCACCAGCGACAGCAGGTTAAACAATGAGCAGTTCTTC.

This clonotype was counted only a few times. The V gene is TRBV30, the J gene TRBJ2-7; the D is unclear. The CDR3 totals 12 residues. V dropped 4 bases and J dropped 5 bases, with 12 bases sitting between them. Germline V gene lookup returns CDR1 GTSNPN and CDR2 SVGIG (reference sequence). CDR3 coding DNA: TGTGCCTGGACTGCCCAAATGGACGAGCAGTACTTC. Translation: CAWTAQMDEQYF.

Worth noting for this clonotype: One base away lies a much larger clone, so this may be a sequencing read error. The genes are TRBV11-2 and TRBJ2-1; TRBD2 is a possible D gene (5 bases). The CDR3 contains 17 residues. Germline CDR1 SGHAT, CDR2 FQNNGV. For the CDR3, the DNA is TGTGCCAGCAGCTTAGTTAGACGCGGAGGCTCCCACAATGAGCAGTTCTTC. As protein: CASSLVRRGGSHNEQFF.

The chain joins TRBV4-1 to TRBJ2-4; D unresolved. CDR1 and CDR2 from the germline V gene are MGHRA and YSYEKL. Trimming left V 0 bases short and J 2 bases short, with 5 bases between. The CDR3 is 14 amino acids. The CDR3 region has the DNA TGCGCCAGCAGCCAAGATCCGTCCAAAAACATTCAGTACTTC. The encoded protein is CASSQDPSKNIQYF.

The table lists this clonotype with a few counts. The V gene is TRBV12-5, the J gene TRBJ2-1; D is perhaps TRBD1 (6 bases). The CDR3 contains 14 residues. V was clipped by 5 bases and J by 9 bases, with 17 bases between them. Germline V gene data show CDR1 as LGHNT and CDR2 as FRNRAP. CDR3 sequence reads: CASGHGGLWGEQFF. The CDR3 DNA reads TGTGCTAGTGGTCATGGGGGCCTATGGGGTGAGCAGTTCTTC.

This clonotype was counted at least ten times. This chain links TRBV9 with TRBJ2-1, with 13 nucleotides matching TRBD2. Germline assignment: CDR1 SGDLS and CDR2 YYNGEE. The CDR3 length is 15 residues. V was pared by 0 bases and J by 10 bases, with 4 bases of the junction left unmatched. CDR3 nucleotide sequence: TGTGCCAGCAGCGTAGGCTTGGGACTAGCGGGAGAGCAGTTCTTC. This codes for CASSVGLGLAGEQFF. Variable domain in full (rest from reference TRBV9 and TRBJ2-1): DSGVTQTPKHLITATGQRVTLRCSPRSGDLSVYWYQQSLDQGLQFLIQYYNGEERAKGNILERFSAQQFPDLHSELNLSSLELGDSALYFCASSVGLGLAGEQFFGPGTRLTVL.

This clonotype was counted a few times. The rearrangement uses TRBV12-3 or TRBV12-4 and TRBJ2-5; 7 positions agree with TRBD2. V shed 3 bases, J shed 5 bases, and the junction held 12 bases outside the gene matches. This CDR3 has 16 residues. This CDR3 reads CASSLSRDYLGETQYF. Written as DNA, the CDR3 is TGTGCCAGCAGTTTGTCTAGGGACTATCTGGGGGAGACCCAGTACTTC.

This clonotype has a handful of counts. The gene calls are TRBV7-2 and TRBJ2-2, with D maybe TRBD1 (5 bases). The CDR3 length is 15 residues. V was pared by 1 base and J by 3 bases, with 9 bases between. Germline V gene sequence: CDR1 SGHTA, CDR2 FQGNSA. The DNA of the CDR3 is TGTGCCAGCAGCTTAGGCAGGGCGCACACCGGGGAGCTGTTTTTT. Protein: CASSLGRAHTGELFF.

The CDR3 DNA reads as TGCAGCGCCCTCACGGGGGACAACTACGAGCAGTACTTC. It codes for CSALTGDNYEQYF. This chain links TRBV29-1 with TRBJ2-7; D possibly matches TRBD1 or TRBD2 (6 bases each). V was clipped by 7 bases and J by 3 bases, with 16 bases between them. The CDR3 sequence is 13 residues long. CDR1 SQVTM and CDR2 ANQGSEA come from the germline V gene.

This clonotype was found a few times. The gene calls are TRBV6-2 or TRBV6-3 and TRBJ2-3, with D maybe TRBD2 (6 bases). Per germline, CDR1 MNHEY and CDR2 SVGEGT. With 1 base removed from V and 0 bases from J, the gap between germline ends came to 17 bases. The CDR3 runs to 18 residues. CDR3 loop: CASSYWASKEGSTDTQYF. The CDR3, as DNA: TGTGCCAGCAGTTACTGGGCGAGCAAGGAGGGGAGCACAGATACGCAGTATTTT.

A few counts support this clonotype. The chain uses TRBV10-3 and TRBJ1-2; D is ambiguous. The germline V gene has CDR1 ENHRY and CDR2 SYGVKD. V gave up 11 bases and J gave up 2 bases, with 15 bases separating them. The CDR3 contains 13 residues. The CDR3 is CAANGPENYGYTF. The CDR3 nucleotides read TGTGCCGCAAACGGGCCAGAAAACTATGGCTACACCTTC.